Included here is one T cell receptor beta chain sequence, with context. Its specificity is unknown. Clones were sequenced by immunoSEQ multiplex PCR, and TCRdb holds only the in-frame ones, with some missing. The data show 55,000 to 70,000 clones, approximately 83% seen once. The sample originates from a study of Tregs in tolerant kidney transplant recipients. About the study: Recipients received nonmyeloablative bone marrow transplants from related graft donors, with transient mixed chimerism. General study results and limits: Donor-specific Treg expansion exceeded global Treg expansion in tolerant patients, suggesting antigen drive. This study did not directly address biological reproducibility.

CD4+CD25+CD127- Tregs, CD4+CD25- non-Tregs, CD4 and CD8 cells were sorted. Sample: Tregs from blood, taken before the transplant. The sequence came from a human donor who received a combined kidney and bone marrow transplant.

CDR3 sequence: CASSGTLAGGSSEQFF. CDR3 DNA: TGTGCCAGCAGCGGAACACTAGCGGGAGGCTCGAGTGAGCAGTTCTTC. V gene TRBV9 combines with J gene TRBJ2-1; 12 bases fit TRBD2. V shed 3 bases, J shed 9 bases, and the junction held 10 bases outside the gene matches. CDR1 SGDLS and CDR2 YYNGEE come from the germline V gene. The CDR3 runs 16 residues.